Listed here are 5 T cell receptor beta chains from one sample, sequenced in a study of radiotherapy plus CTLA-4 blockade in lung cancer. Assay: immunoSEQ multiplex PCR; the TCRdb copy retains only in-frame clones and omits some. The table lists roughly 110,000 clones, 81% of them singletons. This specimen was peripheral blood, taken from a patient treated with radiotherapy plus ipilimumab. The source is a human donor with non-small cell lung cancer that progressed on radiotherapy plus ipilimumab. Some clones in this sample may be carry-over from other donors' samples.

The chain joins TRBV5-4 to TRBJ2-7, with 7 bases that match TRBD1. After removal of 4 bases from V and 4 bases from J, the junction contained 11 bases not matched to a gene. CDR3 length: 15 amino acids. Per germline, CDR1 SGHNT and CDR2 YYREEE (reference sequence). Here the CDR3 DNA reads TGTGCCAGCAGCCAGGGACAGCCGACACTTTACGAGCAGTACTTC. This gives the protein CASSQGQPTLYEQYF.

With regard to this clone: Other DNA sequences from this sample encode an identical CDR3 as well. The chain couples TRBV9 to TRBJ2-3; no firm D call. V was clipped by 0 bases and J by 4 bases, with 6 bases between them. CDR1 SGDLS and CDR2 YYNGEE come from the germline V gene. This CDR3 comprises 13 residues. CDR3 region: CASSVGSPDTQYF. The DNA of the CDR3 is TGTGCCAGCAGCGTAGGTAGCCCAGATACGCAGTATTTT.

The chain is built from TRBV27 and TRBJ2-1; D gene uncertain. The CDR3 contains 13 residues. Trimming took 3 bases from V and 4 from J, leaving 7 bases between them. Looked up from germline, CDR1 is MNHEY and CDR2 is SMNVEV (reference sequence). The CDR3 DNA sequence: TGTGCCAGCAGTTTGGGCCGTTACAATGAGCAGTTCTTC. This encodes CASSLGRYNEQFF.

The CDR3 bases are TGTGCCAGCAGCTGGATGAGGGACACTGAAGCTTTCTTT. This encodes CASSWMRDTEAFF. V usage is TRBV11-1 and J usage is TRBJ1-1; D unresolved. CDR1 SGHAT and CDR2 FQDESV come from the germline V gene (reference sequence). CDR3 size: 13 residues. Trimming left V 4 bases short and J 3 bases short, with 9 bases between.

This clone came up once. The chain couples TRBV5-1 to TRBJ2-5, with 8 bases matching TRBD2. From germline, CDR1 is SGHRS and CDR2 YFSETQ. The J segment lost 2 bases and the V segment lost 1 base, leaving 10 bases of the junction unmatched. The CDR3 is 17 amino acids. The CDR3 nucleotides read TGCGCCAGCAGCTTGATTGGTGTTGCGGGGGGTCAAGAGACCCAGTACTTC. This translates into CASSLIGVAGGQETQYF.